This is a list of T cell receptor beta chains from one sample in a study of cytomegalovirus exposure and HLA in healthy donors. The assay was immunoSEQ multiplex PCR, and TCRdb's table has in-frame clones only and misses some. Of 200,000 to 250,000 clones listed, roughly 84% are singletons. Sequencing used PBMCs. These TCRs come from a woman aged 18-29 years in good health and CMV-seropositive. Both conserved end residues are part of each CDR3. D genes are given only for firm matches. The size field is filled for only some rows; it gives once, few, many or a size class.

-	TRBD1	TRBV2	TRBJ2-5	TGTGCCAGCAGTGGACAGGGGTGGGAGACCCAGTACTTC	CASSGQGWETQYF
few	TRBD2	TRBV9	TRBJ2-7	TGTGCCAGCAGCGCACTAGCGCCAGCGGTGCAGTACTTC	CASSALAPAVQYF
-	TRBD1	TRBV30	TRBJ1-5	TGTGCCTGGAGTGGCGGACAGGGATTGCCCCAGCATTTT	CAWSGGQGLPQHF
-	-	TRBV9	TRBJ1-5	TGTGCCAGCAGCGTCGGCAGGGCCCCCAATCAGCCCCAGCATTTT	CASSVGRAPNQPQHF
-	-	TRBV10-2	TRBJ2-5	TGCGCCACCTCTGGCCTCGGGAGTGCAGAGACCCAGTACTTC	CATSGLGSAETQYF
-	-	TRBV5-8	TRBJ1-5	TGTGCCACCCAACAGCGGCGGAGGGGAAAAGGGAAAAATCAGCCCCAGCATTTT	CATQQRRRGKGKNQPQHF
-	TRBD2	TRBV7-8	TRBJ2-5	TGTGCCAGCAGCCCCCCCCGACTAGCGGGAGGGCGGGGGGAGACCCAGTACTTC	CASSPPRLAGGRGETQYF
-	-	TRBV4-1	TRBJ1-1	TGCGCCAGCAGCCAAGGGGCCACGGAGGGGGGGACTGAAGCTTTCTTT	CASSQGATEGGTEAFF
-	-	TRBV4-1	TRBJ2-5	TGCGCCAGCAGCCACGGACAGTACGGGGGGCCCGGACAAGAGACCCAGTACTTC	CASSHGQYGGPGQETQYF
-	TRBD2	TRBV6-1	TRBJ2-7	TGTGCCAGCAGTGTGACGACTAGCGGGAGGGTCTACGAGCAGTACTTC	CASSVTTSGRVYEQYF
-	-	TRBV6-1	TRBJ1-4	TGTGCCAGCAGCGCTGGACAGACTTTTGAAAAACTGTTTTTT	CASSAGQTFEKLFF
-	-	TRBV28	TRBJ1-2	TGTGCCAGTCGAGAGGGAACTTATTATGGCTACACCTTC	CASREGTYYGYTF
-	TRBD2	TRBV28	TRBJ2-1	TGTGCCAGCAGTTTATTCGTTCGGCGGGAGACGGCCAATGAGCAGTTCTTC	CASSLFVRRETANEQFF
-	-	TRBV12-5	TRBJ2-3	TGTGCTAGCCAACCCGGTCAGGCAGATACGCAGTATTTT	CASQPGQADTQYF
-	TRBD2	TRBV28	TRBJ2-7	TGTGCCAGCAGTTTTCATCTAGCGGCTCTGACCTACGAGCAGTACTTC	CASSFHLAALTYEQYF
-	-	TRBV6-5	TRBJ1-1	TGTGCCAGCAGCCTAGGGGGTTTCACTGAAGCTTTCTTT	CASSLGGFTEAFF
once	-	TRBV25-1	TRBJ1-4	TGTGCCAGCAGTGAATGGTCGGAGCGTGAAAAACTGTTTTTT	CASSEWSEREKLFF
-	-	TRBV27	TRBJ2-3	TGTGCCAGCAGTTTATGGGGCAGATACACAGATACGCAGTATTTT	CASSLWGRYTDTQYF
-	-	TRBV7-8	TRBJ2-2	TGTGCCAGCAGCCGAACGCGACAGTTTAGCTGGGAGCTGTTTTTT	CASSRTRQFSWELFF
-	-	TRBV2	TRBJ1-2	TGTGCCAGCAGTGACCAGGGGCCTTCTAACTATGGCTACACCTTC	CASSDQGPSNYGYTF
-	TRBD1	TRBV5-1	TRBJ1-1	TGCGCCAGCAGCTTGGTAAGGGGGCCAAACACTGAAGCTTTCTTT	CASSLVRGPNTEAFF
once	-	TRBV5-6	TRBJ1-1	TGTGCCAGCAGCTTGGTGTCGGGGATGGCCACTGAAGCTTTCTTT	CASSLVSGMATEAFF
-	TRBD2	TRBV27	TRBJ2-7	TGTGCCAGCAGGACTAGCGGGACTCCCTACGAGCAGTACTTC	CASRTSGTPYEQYF
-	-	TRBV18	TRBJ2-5	TGTGCCAGCTCACCACCCACGGAGGGGCGAGAGACCCAGTACTTC	CASSPPTEGRETQYF
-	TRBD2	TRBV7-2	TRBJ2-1	TGTGCCAGCAGCTTACACAGCGGGGGCGGGTATGAGCAGTTCTTC	CASSLHSGGGYEQFF
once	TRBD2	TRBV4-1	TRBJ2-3	TGCGCCAGCAGCCAAGTACTGGGGGGGGGCACAGATACGCAGTATTTT	CASSQVLGGGTDTQYF